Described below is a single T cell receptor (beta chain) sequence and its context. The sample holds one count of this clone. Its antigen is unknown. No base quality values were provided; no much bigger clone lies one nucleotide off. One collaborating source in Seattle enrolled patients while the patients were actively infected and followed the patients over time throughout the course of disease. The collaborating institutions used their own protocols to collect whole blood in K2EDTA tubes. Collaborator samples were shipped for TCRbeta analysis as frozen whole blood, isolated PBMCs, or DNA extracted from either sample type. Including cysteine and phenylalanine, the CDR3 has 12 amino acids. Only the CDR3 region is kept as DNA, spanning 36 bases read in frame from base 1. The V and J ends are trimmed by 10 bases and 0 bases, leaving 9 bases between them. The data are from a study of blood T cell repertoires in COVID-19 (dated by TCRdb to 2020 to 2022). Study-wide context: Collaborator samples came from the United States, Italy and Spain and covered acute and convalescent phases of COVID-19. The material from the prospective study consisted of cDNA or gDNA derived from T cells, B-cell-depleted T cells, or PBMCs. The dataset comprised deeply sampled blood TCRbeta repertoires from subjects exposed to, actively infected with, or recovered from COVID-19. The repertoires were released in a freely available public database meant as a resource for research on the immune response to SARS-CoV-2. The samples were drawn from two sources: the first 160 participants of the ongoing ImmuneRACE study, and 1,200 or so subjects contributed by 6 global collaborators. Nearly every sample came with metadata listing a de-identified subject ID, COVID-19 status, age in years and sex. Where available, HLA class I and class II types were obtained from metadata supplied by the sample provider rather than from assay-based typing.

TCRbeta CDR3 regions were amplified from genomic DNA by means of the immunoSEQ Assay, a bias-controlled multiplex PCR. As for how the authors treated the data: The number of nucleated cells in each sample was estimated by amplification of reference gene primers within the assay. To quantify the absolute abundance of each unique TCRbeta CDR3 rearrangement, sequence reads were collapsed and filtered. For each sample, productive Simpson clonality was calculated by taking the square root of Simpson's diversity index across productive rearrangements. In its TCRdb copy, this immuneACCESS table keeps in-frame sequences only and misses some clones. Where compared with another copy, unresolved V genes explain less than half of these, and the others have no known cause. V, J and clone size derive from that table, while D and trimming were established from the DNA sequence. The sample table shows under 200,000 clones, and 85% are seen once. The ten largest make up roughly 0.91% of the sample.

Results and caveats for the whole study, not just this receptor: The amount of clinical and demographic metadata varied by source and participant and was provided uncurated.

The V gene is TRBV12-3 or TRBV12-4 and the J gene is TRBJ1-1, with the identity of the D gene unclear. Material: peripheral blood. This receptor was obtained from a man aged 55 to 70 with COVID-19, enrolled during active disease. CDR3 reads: CATRGVNTEAFF. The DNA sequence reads TGTGCCACCCGGGGAGTGAACACTGAAGCTTTCTTT.